Detailed here is one TCR beta chain. Trimming shortened V by 3 bases and J by 1 base, and 6 bases separated the two germline ends. This CDR3 spans 13 amino acids. Germline CDR1 and CDR2: SGHAT and FQNNGV. Authors' methods: How many nucleated cells were present was estimated from reference gene primer amplification. Clones were read by immunoSEQ multiplex PCR, and TCRdb kept only the in-frame ones, dropping some. From that table come the V and J calls and clone size; the DNA was used to work out D and trimming. The sample lists around 130,000 clones; roughly four fifths were seen once. The data were obtained in a study of blood T cell repertoires in COVID-19. Background on the study: Acute-phase and convalescent COVID-19 samples originated in the United States, Italy and Spain. T cells, B-cell-depleted T cells, or PBMCs provided the cDNA or gDNA that served as material.

The V and J genes are TRBV11-2 and TRBJ1-1; D remains ambiguous. This TCR was recovered from a woman in her fifties or sixties with acute or convalescent COVID-19. The sample taken for sequencing was peripheral blood. CDR3 region: CASSFAGNTEAFF. CDR3 in DNA: TGTGCCAGCAGCTTTGCGGGGAACACTGAAGCTTTCTTT.